This T cell receptor (beta chain) originates from a study of blood T cell repertoires in COVID-19. On the study more broadly: Specimens from acute and convalescent COVID-19 originated in the United States, Italy and Spain. T cells, B-cell-depleted T cells, or PBMCs provided the cDNA or gDNA that served as material.

The protocol was immunoSEQ multiplex PCR, while the TCRdb copy is restricted to in-frame clones and leaves out a portion. The table lists 93,000 or so clones, more than 75% of them singletons, with 6.2% in the top ten. The ends were cut back, 8 bases at V and 5 bases at J, with 10 bases in the middle. Germline CDR1 LNHDA, CDR2 SQIVND (reference sequence). This CDR3 contains 12 residues. This TCR was sampled from a human donor in a cohort sampled during active COVID-19. Material: peripheral blood. The V call is TRBV19, the J call TRBJ1-5; D is undetermined. CDR3 sequence: CASESGDQPQHF. The CDR3 DNA follows: TGTGCCAGTGAATCGGGAGATCAGCCCCAGCATTTT.